The rows below give T cell receptor beta chains drawn from one sample of a study of vaccination and CD4 T cells after COVID-19. Via MiXCR, TCRdb re-called the PCR reads, giving one row per CDR3 protein. Of 11,000 to 15,000 distinct CDR3 sequences in the sample, approximately 52% were seen once. For these TCRs, the target antigens are not known. Material: CD4+ T cells from blood, cultured in vitro. Source of these receptors: a human donor who had recovered from COVID-19. Each CDR3 is given with its conserved first and last residue. The D gene is left open where the match is weak. A clone size is listed for some rows: how often the clone was seen (once, few, many), or a class if it is expanded.

D gene	V gene	clone size	J gene	CDR3 protein	CDR3 DNA
TRBD2	TRBV20-1	few	TRBJ2-3	CSAREGRLAGDPDTQYF	TGCAGTGCTAGAGAGGGGAGACTAGCGGGAGATCCAGATACGCAGTATTTT
TRBD1	TRBV20-1	NA	TRBJ1-1	CSARLPGGQMNTEAFF	TGCAGTGCTAGATTGCCAGGGGGACAGATGAACACTGAAGCTTTCTTT
TRBD2	TRBV24-1	NA	TRBJ2-1	CATSGLTKRESDNEQFF	TGTGCCACCAGTGGGCTTACTAAGCGGGAGTCCGACAATGAGCAGTTCTTC
NA	TRBV20-1	NA	TRBJ2-7	CSAEPRGSYEQYF	TGCAGTGCTGAGCCCCGGGGCTCCTACGAGCAGTACTTC
NA	TRBV20-1	few	TRBJ2-3	CSFPDQADTQYF	TGCAGTTTCCCGGACCAGGCAGATACGCAGTATTTT
TRBD2	TRBV6-1	NA	TRBJ2-7	CAAKREPSSYEQYF	TGTGCCGCGAAGCGGGAGCCCTCCTCCTACGAGCAGTACTTC
NA	TRBV20-1	NA	TRBJ2-7	CSARATGFYEQYF	TGCAGTGCTAGAGCTACAGGGTTCTACGAGCAGTACTTC
NA	TRBV7-2	NA	TRBJ1-1	CASSPRRGTEAFF	TGTGCCAGCAGCCCGAGGCGGGGAACTGAAGCTTTCTTT
NA	TRBV7-6	NA	TRBJ1-1	CASSLEGSVNTEAFF	TGTGCCAGCAGCTTAGAAGGTTCGGTGAACACTGAAGCTTTCTTT
NA	TRBV6-2/TRBV6-3	NA	TRBJ1-4	CASAEWGLREKLFF	TGTGCCAGCGCGGAATGGGGCCTGAGAGAAAAACTGTTTTTT
TRBD2	TRBV27	NA	TRBJ2-7	CASSSGLAGHYEQYF	TGTGCCAGCAGTTCGGGACTAGCGGGGCACTACGAGCAGTACTTC
TRBD2	TRBV5-4	NA	TRBJ2-3	CASSGLAGGTTDTQYF	TGTGCCAGCAGCGGACTAGCGGGAGGGACCACAGATACGCAGTATTTT
TRBD1	TRBV6-2/TRBV6-3	NA	TRBJ1-4	CASSYSPRTGEKLFF	TGTGCCAGCAGTTACTCACCTAGGACAGGTGAAAAACTGTTTTTT
NA	TRBV2	NA	TRBJ1-4	CASLRSHPGLVFF	TGTGCCAGCCTCCGGTCGCATCCCGGTCTGGTGTTTTTT
NA	TRBV7-8	once	TRBJ2-7	CASSGLTLEYYEQYF	TGTGCCAGCAGCGGGCTAACACTAGAATACTACGAGCAGTACTTC
NA	TRBV20-1	NA	TRBJ2-5	CSASPGGTKETQYF	TGCAGTGCTAGTCCGGGCGGGACGAAAGAGACCCAGTACTTC
NA	TRBV20-1	NA	TRBJ1-4	CSARGRVPNEKLFF	TGCAGTGCTAGAGGCAGGGTCCCTAATGAAAAACTGTTTTTT
NA	TRBV2	NA	TRBJ2-3	CASSRDHTDTQYF	TGTGCCAGCAGCCGGGACCATACAGATACGCAGTATTTT
NA	TRBV4-1	once	TRBJ2-2	CASSQGAQGTDTGELFF	TGCGCCAGCAGCCAAGGGGCACAGGGTACAGACACCGGGGAGCTGTTTTTT
NA	TRBV5-4	NA	TRBJ2-2	CASSREQGRHTGELFF	TGTGCCAGCAGCCGCGAACAGGGTCGACACACCGGGGAGCTGTTTTTT